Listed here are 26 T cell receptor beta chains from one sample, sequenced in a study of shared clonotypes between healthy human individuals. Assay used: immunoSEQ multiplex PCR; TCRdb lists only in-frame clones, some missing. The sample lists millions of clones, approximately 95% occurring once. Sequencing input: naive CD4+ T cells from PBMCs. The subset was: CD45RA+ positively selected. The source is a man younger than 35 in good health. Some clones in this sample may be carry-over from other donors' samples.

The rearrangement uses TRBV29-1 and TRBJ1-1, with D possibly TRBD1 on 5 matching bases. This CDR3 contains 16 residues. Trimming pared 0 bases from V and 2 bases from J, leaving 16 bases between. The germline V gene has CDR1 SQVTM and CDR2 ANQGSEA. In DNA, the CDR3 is TGCAGCGTTGAAGAATGGGGACGTGGCCGCAACACTGAAGCTTTCTTT. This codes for CSVEEWGRGRNTEAFF.

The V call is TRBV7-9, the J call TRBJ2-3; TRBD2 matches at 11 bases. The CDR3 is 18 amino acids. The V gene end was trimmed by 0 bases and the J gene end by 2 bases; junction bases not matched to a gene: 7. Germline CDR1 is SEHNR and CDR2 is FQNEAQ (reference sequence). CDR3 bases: TGTGCCAGCAGCTTAGCGTCTAGCGGGAGGTTTACCACAGATACGCAGTATTTT. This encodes CASSLASSGRFTTDTQYF.

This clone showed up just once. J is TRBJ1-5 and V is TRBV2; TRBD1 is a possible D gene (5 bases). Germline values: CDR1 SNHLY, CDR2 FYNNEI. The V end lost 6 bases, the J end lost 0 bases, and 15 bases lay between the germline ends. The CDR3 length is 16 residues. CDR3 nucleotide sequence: TGTGCCAGCAGCGGGACGGCACTTTATAGCAATCAGCCCCAGCATTTT. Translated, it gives CASSGTALYSNQPQHF.

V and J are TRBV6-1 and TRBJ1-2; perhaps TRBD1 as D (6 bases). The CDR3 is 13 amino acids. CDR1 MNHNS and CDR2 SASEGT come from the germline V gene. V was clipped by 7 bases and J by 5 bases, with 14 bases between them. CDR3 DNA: TGTGCCAGCACGGGGGGGCGTCGGTATGGCTACACCTTC. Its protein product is CASTGGRRYGYTF.

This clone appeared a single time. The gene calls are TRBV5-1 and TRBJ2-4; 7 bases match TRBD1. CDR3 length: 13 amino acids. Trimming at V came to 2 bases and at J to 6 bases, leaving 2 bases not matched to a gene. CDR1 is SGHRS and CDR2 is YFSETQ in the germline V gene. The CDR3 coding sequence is TGCGCCAGCAGCTTAGGGGACAGAAACATTCAGTACTTC. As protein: CASSLGDRNIQYF. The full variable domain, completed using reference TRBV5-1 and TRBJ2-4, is KAGVTQTPRYLIKTRGQQVTLSCSPISGHRSVSWYQQTPGQGLQFLFEYFSETQRNKGNFPGRFSGRQFSNSRSEMNVSTLELGDSALYLCASSLGDRNIQYFGAGTRLSVL.

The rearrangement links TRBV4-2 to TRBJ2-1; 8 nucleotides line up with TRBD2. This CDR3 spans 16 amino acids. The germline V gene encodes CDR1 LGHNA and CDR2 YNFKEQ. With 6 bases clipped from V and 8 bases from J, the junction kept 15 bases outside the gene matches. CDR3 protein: CASRHSGAAAVDEQFF. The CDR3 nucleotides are TGTGCCAGCAGACATAGCGGGGCTGCTGCCGTTGATGAGCAGTTCTTC.

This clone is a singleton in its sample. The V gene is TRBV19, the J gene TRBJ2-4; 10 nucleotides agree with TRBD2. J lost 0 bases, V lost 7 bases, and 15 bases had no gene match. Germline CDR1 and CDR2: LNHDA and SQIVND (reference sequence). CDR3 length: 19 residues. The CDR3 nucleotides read TGTGCCAGTAACGGCGCACCTAGCGGGGGTGACATAGCCAAAAACATTCAGTACTTC. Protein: CASNGAPSGGDIAKNIQYF.

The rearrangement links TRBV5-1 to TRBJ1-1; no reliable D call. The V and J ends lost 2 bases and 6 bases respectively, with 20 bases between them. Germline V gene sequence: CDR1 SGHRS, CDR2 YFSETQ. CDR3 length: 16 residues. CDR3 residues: CASSLLGRTPLAEAFF. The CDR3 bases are TGCGCCAGCAGCTTATTGGGGAGGACCCCTTTAGCTGAAGCTTTCTTT.

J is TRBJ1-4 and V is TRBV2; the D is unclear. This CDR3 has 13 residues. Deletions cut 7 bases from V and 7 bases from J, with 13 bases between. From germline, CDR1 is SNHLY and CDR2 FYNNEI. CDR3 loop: CASKVPGGEKLFF. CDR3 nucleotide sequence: TGTGCCAGCAAGGTCCCAGGCGGTGAAAAACTGTTTTTT.

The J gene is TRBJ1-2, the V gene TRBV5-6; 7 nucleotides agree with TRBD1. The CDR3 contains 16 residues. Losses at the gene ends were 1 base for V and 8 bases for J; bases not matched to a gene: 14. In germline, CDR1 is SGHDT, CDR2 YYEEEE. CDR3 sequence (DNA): TGTGCCAGCAGCTTGCGGTCCATCAGGGGGGACGTCGGCTACACCTTC. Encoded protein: CASSLRSIRGDVGYTF.

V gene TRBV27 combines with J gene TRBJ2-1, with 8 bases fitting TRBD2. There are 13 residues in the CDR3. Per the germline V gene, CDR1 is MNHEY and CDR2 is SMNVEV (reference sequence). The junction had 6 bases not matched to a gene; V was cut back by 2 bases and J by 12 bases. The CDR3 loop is CASSLESGSPQFF. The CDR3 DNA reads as TGTGCCAGCAGTTTAGAAAGCGGGAGCCCGCAGTTCTTC.

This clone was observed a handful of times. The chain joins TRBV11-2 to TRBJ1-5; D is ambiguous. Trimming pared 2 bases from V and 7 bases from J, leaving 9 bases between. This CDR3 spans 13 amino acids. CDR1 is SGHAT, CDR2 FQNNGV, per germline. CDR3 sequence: CASSLKVGQPQHF. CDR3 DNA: TGTGCCAGCAGCTTAAAAGTCGGGCAGCCCCAGCATTTT.

The DNA for the CDR3 is TGTGCCACGGGTAGGGGAGAGGCCGGGGAGCTGTTTTTT. It specifies CATGRGEAGELFF. The chain employs TRBV15 and TRBJ2-2, with D tentatively TRBD1 or TRBD2 (5 bases each). The V end lost 9 bases, the J end lost 6 bases, and 14 bases lay between the germline ends. The CDR3 contains 13 residues. Germline CDR1 is LNHNV and CDR2 is YYDKDF (reference sequence).

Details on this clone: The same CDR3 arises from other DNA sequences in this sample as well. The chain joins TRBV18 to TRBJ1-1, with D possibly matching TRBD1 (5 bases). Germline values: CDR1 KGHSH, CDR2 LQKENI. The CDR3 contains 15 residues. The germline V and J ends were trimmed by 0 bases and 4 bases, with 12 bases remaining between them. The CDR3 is CASSPPGGLRTEAFF. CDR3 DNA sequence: TGTGCCAGCTCACCACCGGGGGGACTCCGCACTGAAGCTTTCTTT.

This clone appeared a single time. CDR3 in DNA: TGTGCCAGTACCTCATGGGAGGGACAGGGCTACGAGCAGTACTTC. Its translation: CASTSWEGQGYEQYF. The genes are TRBV19 and TRBJ2-7; 9 nucleotides agree with TRBD1. Per germline, CDR1 LNHDA and CDR2 SQIVND (reference sequence). The CDR3 has 15 residues. J gave up 3 bases and V 7 bases, and 10 bases lay outside the gene matches.

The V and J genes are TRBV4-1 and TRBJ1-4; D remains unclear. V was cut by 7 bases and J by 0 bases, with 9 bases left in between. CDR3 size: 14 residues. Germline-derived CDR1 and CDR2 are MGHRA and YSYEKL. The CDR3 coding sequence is TGCGCCAGCACCCCATATGCAACTAATGAAAAACTGTTTTTT. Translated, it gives CASTPYATNEKLFF.

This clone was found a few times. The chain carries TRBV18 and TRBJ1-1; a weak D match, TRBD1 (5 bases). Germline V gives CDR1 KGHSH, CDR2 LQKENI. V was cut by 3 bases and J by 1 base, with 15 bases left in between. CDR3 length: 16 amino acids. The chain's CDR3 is CASSPPRARRNTEAFF. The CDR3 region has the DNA TGTGCCAGCTCACCCCCCAGGGCAAGACGGAACACTGAAGCTTTCTTT.

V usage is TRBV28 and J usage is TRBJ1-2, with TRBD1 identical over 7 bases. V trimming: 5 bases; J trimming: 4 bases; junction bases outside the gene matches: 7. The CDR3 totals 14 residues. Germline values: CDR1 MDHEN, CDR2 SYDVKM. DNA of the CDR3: TGTGCCAGCAGTCCGTCGACAGGGTTCTATGGCTACACCTTC. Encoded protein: CASSPSTGFYGYTF.

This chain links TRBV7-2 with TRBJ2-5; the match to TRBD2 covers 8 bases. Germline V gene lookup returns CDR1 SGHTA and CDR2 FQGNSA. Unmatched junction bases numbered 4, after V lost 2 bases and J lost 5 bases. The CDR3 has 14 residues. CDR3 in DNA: TGTGCCAGCAGCTTAACAGCGGGAGCGGAGACCCAGTACTTC. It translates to CASSLTAGAETQYF.

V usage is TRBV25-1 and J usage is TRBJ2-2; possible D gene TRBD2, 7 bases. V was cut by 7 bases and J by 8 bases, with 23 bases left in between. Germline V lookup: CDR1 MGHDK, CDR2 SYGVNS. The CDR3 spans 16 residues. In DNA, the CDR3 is TGTGCCAGCAAGAAAGGGCAGGGGACTAACCGTGGGGAGCTGTTTTTT. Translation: CASKKGQGTNRGELFF.

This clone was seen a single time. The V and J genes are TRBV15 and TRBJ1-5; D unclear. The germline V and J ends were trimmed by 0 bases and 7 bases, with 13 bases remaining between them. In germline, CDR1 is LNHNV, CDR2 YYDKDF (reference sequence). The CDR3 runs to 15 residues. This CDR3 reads CATSRDWAGSQPQHF. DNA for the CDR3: TGTGCCACCAGCAGAGATTGGGCAGGCTCGCAGCCCCAGCATTTT.

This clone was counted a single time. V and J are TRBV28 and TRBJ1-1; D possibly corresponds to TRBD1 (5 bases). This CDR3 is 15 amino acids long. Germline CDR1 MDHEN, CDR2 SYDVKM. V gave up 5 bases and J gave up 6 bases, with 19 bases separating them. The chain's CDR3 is CASSRPSRGRSEAFF. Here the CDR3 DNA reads TGTGCCAGCAGTCGCCCTAGCCGGGGGAGGTCTGAAGCTTTCTTT.

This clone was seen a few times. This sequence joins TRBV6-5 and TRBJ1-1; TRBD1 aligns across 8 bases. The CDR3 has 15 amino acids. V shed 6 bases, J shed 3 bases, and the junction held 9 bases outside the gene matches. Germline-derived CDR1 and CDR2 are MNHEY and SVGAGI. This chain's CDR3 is CASRRQGFGYTEAFF. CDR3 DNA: TGTGCCAGCAGGCGACAGGGGTTCGGTTACACTGAAGCTTTCTTT.

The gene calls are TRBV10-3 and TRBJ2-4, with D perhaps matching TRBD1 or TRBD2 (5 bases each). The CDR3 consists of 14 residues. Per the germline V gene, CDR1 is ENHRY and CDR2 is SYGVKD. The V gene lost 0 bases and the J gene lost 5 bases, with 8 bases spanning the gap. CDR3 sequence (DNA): TGTGCCATCAGTGAGTCGGTGGGGGAAAACATTCAGTACTTC. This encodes CAISESVGENIQYF.

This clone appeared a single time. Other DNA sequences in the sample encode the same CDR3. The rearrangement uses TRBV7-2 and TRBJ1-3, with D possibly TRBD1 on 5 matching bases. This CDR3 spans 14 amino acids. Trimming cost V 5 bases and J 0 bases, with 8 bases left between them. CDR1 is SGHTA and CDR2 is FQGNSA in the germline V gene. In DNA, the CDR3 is TGTGCCAGCAGCCCCCAGGGCTCTGGAAACACCATATATTTT. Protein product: CASSPQGSGNTIYF.

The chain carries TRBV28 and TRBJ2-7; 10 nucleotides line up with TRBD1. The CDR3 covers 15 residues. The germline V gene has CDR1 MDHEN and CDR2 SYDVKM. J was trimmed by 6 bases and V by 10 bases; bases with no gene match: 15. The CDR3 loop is CATIDRGPTGGEQYF. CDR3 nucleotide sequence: TGTGCCACCATCGACAGGGGGCCTACTGGTGGCGAGCAGTACTTC.